Here is one T cell receptor beta chain with its context. Authors' analysis steps: Amplification from reference gene primers served as the basis for estimated nucleated cell counts. Some clones are missing from TCRdb's copy, which holds only in-frame ones; the method was immunoSEQ multiplex PCR. For V, J and clone size, that table is used; D and trimming come from the DNA. The sample holds 140,000 to 150,000 clones; about 89% are singletons and the top ten take about two fifths. The data derive from a study of blood T cell repertoires in COVID-19. The V gene lost 1 base and the J gene lost 2 bases, with 11 bases spanning the gap. The CDR3 extends over 15 amino acids. Germline loops: CDR1 LGHDT, CDR2 YNNKEL (reference sequence).

Sequences were obtained from peripheral blood. The chain employs TRBV3-1 (or the pseudogene TRBV3-2) and TRBJ2-5; weak D call: TRBD1 (5 bases). This TCR derives from a man aged 50 to 59 who had recovered from COVID-19. In nucleotides, the CDR3 is TGTGCCAGCAGCCAAGTCCGACAGCTACAAGAGACCCAGTACTTC. As protein: CASSQVRQLQETQYF.